What follows describes a single T cell receptor beta chain. Its antigen remains unknown. Culture lasted over 9 days before CD4+ T cell isolation. None of the vaccinated had previously contracted SARS-CoV-2, and their nucleocapsid antibodies tested negative. Researchers swapped half the medium for IL-2 medium on both days 3 and 7. These data belong to a study of vaccination effects on CD4 cells after COVID-19. In the study overall: Peptides at around 9.9 ug/ml and IL-2 at about 9.8 IU/ml were added to about 2 million PBMC per well.

The table came from immunoSEQ multiplex PCR; TCRdb's copy has only in-frame clones and leaves some out. Here the sample spans about 72,000 clones, 77% being singletons. Study-level points and caveats: Healthy vaccinees showed cross-reactivity with common cold coronaviruses in only 1 of 255 vaccine-induced clones.

The starting material was CD4+ T cells from PBMCs cultured without peptide, obtained before COVID-19 vaccination. This clonotype was sampled from a human donor who received a COVID-19 vaccine.

CDR3 protein: CASSPGGQGQETQYF. CDR3 nucleotide sequence: TGTGCCAGCAGTCCAGGAGGGCAGGGCCAAGAGACCCAGTACTTC. This chain links TRBV5-4 with TRBJ2-5, with a weak D call TRBD2 (6 bases). Trimming pared 5 bases from V and 1 base from J, leaving 15 bases between. The CDR3 totals 15 residues. The germline V gene has CDR1 SGHNT and CDR2 YYREEE (reference sequence).